This T cell receptor beta chain is from a study of blood T cell repertoires in COVID-19 (TCRdb year 2020). Concerning the study at large: Collaborator samples came from the United States, Italy and Spain and covered acute and convalescent phases of COVID-19. Deeply sampled blood TCRbeta repertoires from subjects exposed to, actively infected with, or recovered from COVID-19 were included in the dataset. Nearly every sample came with metadata listing a de-identified subject ID, COVID-19 status, age in years and sex. The repertoires were made available in a free public database intended to serve as a resource for research on the immune response to SARS-CoV-2. Samples were obtained from the ongoing ImmuneRACE study (first 160 participants) and from 1,254 subjects provided by 6 global collaborators. Where available, HLA class I and class II types were obtained from metadata supplied by the sample provider rather than from assay-based typing. The prospective study material was composed of cDNA or gDNA derived from T cells, B-cell-depleted T cells, or PBMCs.

The collaborating institutions used their own protocols to collect whole blood in K2EDTA tubes. For TCRbeta analysis, collaborators shipped samples in one of three forms: frozen whole blood, isolated PBMCs, or DNA extracted from either of those sample types. TCRbeta CDR3 regions were amplified from genomic DNA using the immunoSEQ Assay, a bias-controlled multiplex PCR. In the paper's pipeline: The number of nucleated cells in each sample was estimated from the amplification of reference gene primers within the assay. To quantify the absolute abundance of each unique TCRbeta CDR3 rearrangement, sequence reads were collapsed and filtered. For each sample, productive Simpson clonality was calculated by taking the square root of Simpson's diversity index across productive rearrangements. TCRdb stores this immuneACCESS table with in-frame sequences only. Part of the clones is absent; in the studies checked, under half of the shortfall reflects unresolved V genes, and no reason is known for the rest. The V and J calls and clone size are taken from that table; D and trimming were inferred from the DNA. In this sample the table shows approximately 200,000 clones, 70% to 90% of which occur a single time. The ten largest account for roughly 4.2% of the sample.

A note on this clone: This receptor's antigen is unknown. No quality values exist for individual bases; no much larger clone is one base distant.

Here is what the overall study found, with its caveats: How much clinical and demographic metadata was included differed by source and by participant, and the metadata was provided uncurated.

Sequencing was done on a sample of peripheral blood. This receptor was identified in a woman in her 30s with acute or convalescent COVID-19.

The CDR3 in this case is CAWSVPGLVVNTGELFF. The DNA sequence is as follows: TGTGCCTGGAGTGTACCCGGACTAGTAGTCAACACCGGGGAGCTGTTTTTT. Recombination linked TRBV30 to TRBJ2-2; 7 junctional bases match TRBD2. Taken from cysteine to phenylalanine, the CDR3 has 17 residues. The sequence is cut down to CDR3 DNA, 51 bases in frame from base 1. CDR1 and CDR2 were assigned from the germline V gene (reference sequence) as GTSNPN and SVGIG. V loses 0 bases at its end and J loses 2 bases; junction bases beyond the gene matches: 9.